Listed below are T cell receptor beta chains from one sample, sequenced in a study of STAT5B mutations in CD4+ large granular lymphocyte leukemia. TCRdb keeps only in-frame clones here, not all; method: immunoSEQ multiplex PCR. The sample shows fewer than 6,000 clones, around 77% of them seen only once. The sample was PBMCs. All receptors come from an elderly man with CD4+ T-cell large granular lymphocyte leukemia. Each CDR3 is given with its conserved first and last residue. The D gene is left open where the match is weak. Some rows mark clone size as missing; the rest say once, few, many or name a class of expanded clone.

CDR3 protein	CDR3 DNA	D gene	V gene	clone size	J gene
CATQPRVGQGYTF	TGTGCCACCCAACCCAGGGTGGGTCAAGGCTACACCTTC	-	TRBV28	-	TRBJ1-2
CASRGGTANSPLHF	TGTGCCAGCCGCGGCGGGACAGCAAATTCACCCCTCCACTTT	TRBD1	TRBV7-8	-	TRBJ1-6
CASSLLAGGLDTQYF	TGTGCCAGCAGCCTACTAGCGGGGGGGCTTGATACGCAGTATTTT	TRBD2	TRBV9	-	TRBJ2-3
CAIVSGSGNTEAFF	TGTGCCATCGTTTCAGGCAGTGGAAACACTGAAGCTTTCTTT	-	TRBV10-3	once	TRBJ1-1
CASSLGPTGYQPQHF	TGTGCCAGCAGCTTAGGCCCGACAGGGTACCAGCCCCAGCATTTT	TRBD1	TRBV7-6	-	TRBJ1-5
CASSNTGGLFF	TGTGCCAGCAGTAACACCGGGGGGCTGTTTTTT	-	TRBV2	-	TRBJ2-2
CASSQNRGRRGYTF	TGTGCCAGCAGCCAAAATAGGGGGCGTCGAGGCTACACCTTC	TRBD1	TRBV14	-	TRBJ1-2
CASRPPSGGPGEQFF	TGTGCCAGCAGGCCCCCTAGCGGGGGGCCGGGTGAGCAGTTCTTC	TRBD2	TRBV7-9	-	TRBJ2-1
CASSHSGSYNEQFF	TGTGCCAGCAGCCATAGCGGGAGCTACAATGAGCAGTTCTTC	TRBD2	TRBV7-9	few	TRBJ2-1
CASSQTRGQPQHF	TGTGCCAGTAGCCAGACCAGGGGTCAGCCCCAGCATTTT	-	TRBV19	-	TRBJ1-5
CASSLLGKERDTQYF	TGTGCCAGCAGCTTGTTGGGGAAGGAGAGAGATACGCAGTATTTT	-	TRBV7-9	-	TRBJ2-3
CASSLAEIAGLQETQYF	TGCGCCAGCAGCTTGGCCGAGATAGCGGGCCTACAAGAGACCCAGTACTTC	TRBD2	TRBV5-1	-	TRBJ2-5
CASSSRSIYEQYF	TGTGCCAGCAGCTCCCGGTCGATCTACGAGCAGTACTTC	-	TRBV5-6	-	TRBJ2-7
CASSLGVEQFF	TGTGCCAGCAGCTTAGGGGTTGAGCAGTTCTTC	-	TRBV7-2	-	TRBJ2-1
CASSLGRQGWDEKLFF	TGTGCCAGCAGCTTAGGGCGGCAGGGCTGGGATGAAAAACTGTTTTTT	-	TRBV11-2	-	TRBJ1-4
CASSLESRNLNTEAFF	TGCGCCAGCAGCTTGGAATCGAGAAATCTGAACACTGAAGCTTTCTTT	-	TRBV5-1	few	TRBJ1-1
CASSPTESHSYEQYF	TGTGCCAGCAGTCCCACGGAGAGCCACTCCTACGAGCAGTACTTC	-	TRBV27	-	TRBJ2-7
CASQWGTGGADTQYF	TGTGCCAGCCAGTGGGGGACAGGGGGCGCAGATACGCAGTATTTT	TRBD1	TRBV5-6	once	TRBJ2-3
CASSQADRENYEQYF	TGCGCCAGCAGCCAAGCGGACAGGGAGAATTACGAGCAGTACTTC	TRBD1	TRBV4-1	-	TRBJ2-7
CASSIQGLAAQETQYF	TGCGCCAGCAGCATACAGGGACTAGCGGCGCAAGAGACCCAGTACTTC	TRBD2	TRBV4-1	-	TRBJ2-5
CSVAGIRANYGYTF	TGCAGCGTGGCCGGAATTCGGGCTAACTATGGCTACACCTTC	-	TRBV29-1	-	TRBJ1-2
CASSSRGGETGGFHEQYF	TGTGCCAGCAGCTCAAGGGGTGGGGAGACAGGGGGCTTCCACGAGCAGTACTTC	TRBD1	TRBV11-2	-	TRBJ2-7
CASSLWGDTEAFF	TGTGCCAGCAGTTTATGGGGGGACACTGAAGCTTTCTTT	-	TRBV27	-	TRBJ1-1
CASSHTGAPDEKLFF	TGTGCCAGCAGCCATACAGGGGCGCCCGATGAAAAGCTGTTTTTT	TRBD1	TRBV9	-	TRBJ1-4
CASSVHGSGANVLTF	TGTGCCAGCAGCGTACACGGCTCTGGGGCCAACGTCCTGACTTTC	-	TRBV9	few	TRBJ2-6
CASTPGLSTGELFF	TGTGCCAGCACCCCGGGACTATCGACCGGGGAGCTGTTTTTT	TRBD2	TRBV7-6	-	TRBJ2-2
CASSVELGRHTEAFF	TGTGCCAGCAGCGTAGAGCTGGGGAGGCACACTGAAGCTTTCTTT	-	TRBV9	-	TRBJ1-1
CASSLSERVHETQYF	TGTGCCAGCAGCTTAAGTGAGAGGGTCCACGAGACCCAGTACTTC	-	TRBV7-9	-	TRBJ2-5
CASSSAVGWTEAFF	TGTGCCAGCAGCTCCGCCGTGGGGTGGACTGAAGCTTTCTTT	-	TRBV11-2	-	TRBJ1-1
CASSLAPSFEAFF	TGTGCCAGCAGCTTGGCCCCGTCCTTCGAAGCTTTCTTT	-	TRBV5-6	-	TRBJ1-1
CASSFRGYSEAFF	TGTGCCAGCAGTTTTCGGGGGTACAGTGAAGCTTTCTTT	-	TRBV28	-	TRBJ1-1
CASSYSGGNQPQHF	TGTGCCAGCAGTTACTCCGGAGGGAATCAGCCCCAGCATTTT	-	TRBV6-5	-	TRBJ1-5
CASSQDSRDNSPLHF	TGTGCCAGCAGCCAAGATTCCAGAGATAATTCACCCCTCCACTTT	-	TRBV4-2	-	TRBJ1-6
CASSSGVYEQYF	TGTGCCAGCAGCTCGGGGGTTTACGAGCAGTACTTC	-	TRBV5-6	-	TRBJ2-7
CASSVVGTQSPLHF	TGTGCCAGCAGCGTAGTAGGAACACAGTCACCCCTCCACTTT	-	TRBV9	-	TRBJ1-6